The source of this TCR beta chain is a study of neurological immune-mediated disorders. V was pared by 1 base and J by 4 bases, with 15 bases of the junction left unmatched. The CDR3 spans 18 residues. Germline CDR1 is DFQATT and CDR2 is SNEGSKA (reference sequence). By sample fraction, this clonotype is medium-sized. The cDNA was generated by 5'RACE with 10-nucleotide random UMIs. TCRdb analysed the 5' RACE reads with MiXCR anew, one entry per CDR3 protein. The repertoire holds tens of thousands of distinct CDR3 sequences, with less than 15% as singletons. The time point is: longitudinal time-point 2.

This receptor was identified in a female donor with HTLV-1-associated myelopathy (HAM/TSP). The V call is TRBV20-1, the J call TRBJ2-3, with 9 bases aligning to TRBD1. Sample: PBMCs. The CDR3 DNA reads TGCAGTGCTAGAGGACATCCTCCCCCGGGACAGGGTCCAGATACGCAGTATTTT. This translates into CSARGHPPPGQGPDTQYF.